This T cell receptor beta chain emerged from a study of identical twins. Whole-study findings and limits: The degree of excess twin sharing was weaker in beta out-of-frame sequences.

TCRdb independently ran MiXCR on the 5' RACE reads; one entry per CDR3 protein. The sample records roughly 350,000 distinct CDR3 sequences, roughly an eighth being singletons. The CDR3 loop spans 14 amino acids. V was trimmed by 3 bases and J by 2 bases, leaving 9 bases between them. Germline-derived CDR1 and CDR2 are MNHEY and SMNVEV (reference sequence). This clonotype has just a few counts. What it binds is unknown. A further study also used this sample, focusing on yellow fever vaccine responses in identical twins.

V usage is TRBV27 and J usage is TRBJ2-3, with D perhaps matching TRBD2 (5 bases). This clonotype was sampled from a woman younger than 30 in good health. Sequenced material: CD8+ T cells sorted from blood. CDR3 residues: CASSLGRPTDTQYF. CDR3 bases: TGTGCCAGCAGTTTGGGGAGACCCACAGATACGCAGTATTTT.